This T cell receptor beta chain was observed in a study of TIL therapy for anti-PD-1-resistant metastatic lung cancer. Study context: Tumors were harvested before any PD-1/PD-L1 blockade. Median patient age was approximately 58, ranging about 35-85 years.

To note about this clone: Antigen specificity is unknown.

J gave up 8 bases and V 5 bases, and 6 bases lay outside the gene matches. The V gene's germline CDR1 is SEHNR and CDR2 FQNEAQ (reference sequence). This CDR3 comprises 13 residues. General study points: The cohort had more treatment-naive, never-smoker and oncogene-addicted patients than typical.

Time point described: pre-treatment sample, taken before nivolumab and TIL therapy. This was the immunoSEQ v3 assay. Sequencing used immunoSEQ multiplex PCR; TCRdb keeps in-frame clones, though not all of them. The profile shows just over 45,000 clones, 70% to 85% of them singletons. Specimen: blood, collected at baseline. The origin of this receptor is a man between 65 and 85 years old with non-small cell lung cancer. The rearrangement joins TRBV7-9 to TRBJ1-2; 9 bases line up with TRBD1. The chain's CDR3 is CASSAGQGDGYTF. The CDR3 coding sequence is TGTGCCAGCAGCGCGGGACAGGGCGACGGCTACACCTTC.